The 12 T cell receptor beta chains listed next were all sequenced from one sample in a study of OX40 agonist ivuxolimab in advanced cancers. The data were produced by immunoSEQ multiplex PCR, yet TCRdb's version contains in-frame clones alone and is incomplete. The data hold around 70,000 clones, with approximately 83% observed a single time. The specimen comprised CD4+ or CD8+ T cells sorted from blood, sampled in a trial of the OX40 agonist ivuxolimab. The receptors shown here come from an adult with an advanced solid tumor such as melanoma, head and neck, liver or kidney cancer.

This chain uses TRBV20-1 with TRBJ2-1; 7 bases line up with TRBD1. The ends lost 7 bases at V and 7 bases at J; junction bases unmatched: 1. Germline V gene sequence: CDR1 DFQATT, CDR2 SNEGSKA (reference sequence). This CDR3 contains 10 residues. CDR3 protein: CSVRGNEQFF. CDR3 nucleotide sequence: TGCAGTGTCAGGGGGAATGAGCAGTTCTTC.

In nucleotides, the CDR3 is TGTGCCAGCAGCTTAGGACCGGGAGGGGGCGGGGAGCTGTTTTTT. Amino acid sequence: CASSLGPGGGGELFF. The gene calls are TRBV7-2 and TRBJ2-2; 8 bases fit TRBD2. Germline CDR1 is SGHTA and CDR2 is FQGNSA. The ends lost 1 base at V and 7 bases at J; junction bases unmatched: 5. The CDR3 is 15 residues long.

The rearrangement uses TRBV5-1 and TRBJ2-7, with TRBD2 identical over 11 bases. The CDR3 has 17 amino acids. Trimming at V came to 0 bases and at J to 2 bases, leaving 7 bases not matched to a gene. CDR1 SGHRS and CDR2 YFSETQ come from the germline V gene. CDR3 nucleotide sequence: TGCGCCAGCAGCTTGGTGGTAGCGGGGGGGTCCCCCTACGAGCAGTACTTC. This translates into CASSLVVAGGSPYEQYF.

The chain carries TRBV19 and TRBJ2-5, with 7 bases aligning to TRBD2. Germline CDR1 is LNHDA and CDR2 is SQIVND (reference sequence). V trimming: 3 bases; J trimming: 4 bases; junction bases outside the gene matches: 5. The CDR3 has 14 amino acids. CDR3 residues: CASSIRTRRETQYF. As DNA, the CDR3 is TGTGCCAGTAGTATCCGGACTAGAAGAGAGACCCAGTACTTC.

The chain carries TRBV18 and TRBJ2-3, with 10 bases matching TRBD1. CDR3 length equals 15 residues. The J segment lost 4 bases and the V segment lost 4 bases, leaving 5 bases of the junction unmatched. Germline CDR1 is KGHSH and CDR2 is LQKENI. The CDR3 reads CASSRDRGLADTQYF. CDR3 DNA: TGTGCCAGCTCACGAGACAGGGGGCTAGCAGATACGCAGTATTTT.

The rearrangement joins TRBV7-3 to TRBJ2-5, with TRBD1 identical over 9 bases. There are 14 residues in the CDR3. Unmatched junction bases numbered 9, after V lost 6 bases and J lost 7 bases. Germline CDR1 is SGHTA and CDR2 is FQGTGA. The CDR3 nucleotides read TGTGCCAGCAGTCAACAGGGGGCGCATGGGACCCAGTACTTC. Encoded protein: CASSQQGAHGTQYF.

CDR3 residues: CASSQGPPLDRQFF. CDR3 DNA: TGTGCCAGCAGTCAGGGACCCCCGCTTGACAGGCAGTTCTTC. The chain joins TRBV28 to TRBJ2-1, with D perhaps matching TRBD1 or TRBD2 (5 bases each). Per germline, CDR1 MDHEN and CDR2 SYDVKM. CDR3 size: 14 residues. Deletions cut 5 bases from V and 12 bases from J, with 20 bases between.

Many counts were recorded for this clone. This CDR3 reads CASSIPGQRAGELFF. In DNA form, the CDR3 reads TGTGCCAGCAGCATACCTGGACAGCGGGCTGGGGAGCTGTTTTTT. J is TRBJ2-2 and V is TRBV7-9, with D tentatively TRBD1 or TRBD2 (6 bases each). Trimming took 5 bases from V and 8 from J, leaving 18 bases between them. CDR1 and CDR2 from the germline V gene are SEHNR and FQNEAQ (reference sequence). The CDR3 has 15 amino acids.

The rearrangement joins TRBV11-3 to TRBJ2-5; tentatively, D is TRBD1 (6 bases). Germline CDR1 and CDR2: SGHNT and YENEEA. The CDR3 loop spans 16 amino acids. V lost 1 base to trimming and J lost 1 base, with 13 bases between them. The CDR3 sequence: CASSLGIDRTQETQYF. The CDR3 coding sequence is TGTGCCAGCAGCTTAGGAATAGACAGGACCCAAGAGACCCAGTACTTC.

This clone occurred a few times. The chain carries TRBV2 and TRBJ1-6; D ambiguous. The CDR3 contains 12 residues. The V end was cut by 7 bases, the J end by 8 bases, with 9 bases between. Germline CDR1 and CDR2: SNHLY and FYNNEI. The CDR3 region has the DNA TGTGCCAGCAAAATTAGGGATTCACCCCTCCACTTT. Its protein product is CASKIRDSPLHF.

This chain uses TRBV7-2 with TRBJ2-3; 8 nucleotides match TRBD2. The CDR3 sequence is 16 residues long. The V gene's germline CDR1 is SGHTA and CDR2 FQGNSA. J lost 5 bases, V lost 5 bases, and 12 bases had no gene match. DNA for the CDR3: TGTGCCAGCAGCGTCCTTGGGAGGGCGGGGGGAGATACGCAGTATTTT. Translated, it gives CASSVLGRAGGDTQYF. Based on the CDR3 plus reference TRBV7-2 and TRBJ2-3, the full variable domain is GAGVSQSPSNKVTEKGKDVELRCDPISGHTALYWYRQSLGQGLEFLIYFQGNSAPDKSGLPSDRFSAERTGGSVSTLTIQRTQQEDSAVYLCASSVLGRAGGDTQYFGPGTRLTVL.

The chain joins TRBV4-3 to TRBJ2-4; 8 positions agree with TRBD1. Losses at the gene ends were 4 bases for V and 6 bases for J; bases not matched to a gene: 8. Germline V gives CDR1 LGHNA, CDR2 YSLEER. This CDR3 is built from 15 residues. The CDR3, as DNA: TGCGCCAGCAGCCGGGACAGGACACCCGTAAACATTCAGTACTTC. Translated, it gives CASSRDRTPVNIQYF.